The 20 T cell receptor beta chains in this list originate from one sample, sequenced in a study of blood T cell repertoires in COVID-19. This table comes from immunoSEQ multiplex PCR, and its TCRdb copy is limited to in-frame clones, with some not included. The sample consists of around 270,000 clones, roughly 86% of them appearing once. Sequencing input: peripheral blood. Receptors originate from an older woman with COVID-19, enrolled during active disease.

The chain joins TRBV30 to TRBJ2-7, with D hard to call. The CDR3 has 13 amino acids. Germline assignment: CDR1 GTSNPN and CDR2 SVGIG (reference sequence). Trimming removed 3 bases from V and 2 bases from J, with 11 bases in between. CDR3 sequence: CAWSPPSAYEQYF. Written as DNA, the CDR3 is TGTGCCTGGAGCCCCCCGTCCGCCTACGAGCAGTACTTC.

V gene TRBV20-1 combines with J gene TRBJ2-7; no reliable D call. Germline CDR1 DFQATT, CDR2 SNEGSKA (reference sequence). With 4 bases removed from V and 4 bases from J, the gap between germline ends came to 8 bases. The CDR3 is 11 amino acids. The chain's CDR3 is CSATSDYEQYF. In DNA form, the CDR3 reads TGCAGTGCTACTAGTGATTACGAGCAGTACTTC.

The V call is TRBV28, the J call TRBJ1-5; 9 nucleotides align to TRBD1. Per the germline V gene, CDR1 is MDHEN and CDR2 is SYDVKM. The CDR3 sequence is 14 residues long. The V gene end was trimmed by 6 bases and the J gene end by 5 bases; junction bases not matched to a gene: 5. CDR3 protein: CASRTGGAYQPQHF. CDR3 DNA sequence: TGTGCCAGCAGAACAGGGGGCGCATATCAGCCCCAGCATTTT.

This chain connects TRBV19 to TRBJ1-1; D may be TRBD1 (6 bases). V was clipped by 5 bases and J by 0 bases, with 10 bases between them. The CDR3 is 14 residues long. CDR1 is LNHDA, CDR2 SQIVND, per germline (reference sequence). CDR3 in DNA: TGTGCCAGTAGTGAGGGACACTTGAACACTGAAGCTTTCTTT. Protein: CASSEGHLNTEAFF. Full variable domain (rest looked up from reference TRBV19 and TRBJ1-1): DGGITQSPKYLFRKEGQNVTLSCEQNLNHDAMYWYRQDPGQGLRLIYYSQIVNDFQKGDIAEGYSVSREKKESFPLTVTSAQKNPTAFYLCASSEGHLNTEAFFGQGTRLTVV.

The CDR3 DNA is TGTGCCAGTAGATCGAGGCCAACAGGGAACAATCAGCCCCAGCATTTT. Its protein product is CASRSRPTGNNQPQHF. J is TRBJ1-5 and V is TRBV19; a possible D gene is TRBD1 (6 bases). The V gene lost 6 bases and the J gene lost 3 bases, with 18 bases spanning the gap. Germline CDR1 is LNHDA and CDR2 is SQIVND (reference sequence). CDR3 size: 16 residues.

The chain joins TRBV10-1 to TRBJ1-1, with 11 bases lining up with TRBD1. V lost 5 bases, J lost 5 bases, and 4 bases stayed unmatched. The CDR3 is 14 amino acids. CDR1 WNHNN and CDR2 SYGVQD come from the germline V gene (reference sequence). CDR3 region: CASSTGTGGTEAFF. The CDR3 nucleotides are TGCGCCAGCAGTACCGGGACAGGGGGAACTGAAGCTTTCTTT.

This clone has a single count. At the DNA level, this CDR3 is encoded by other sequences in the same sample as well. The chain has TRBV5-1 and TRBJ2-7; possibly TRBD2 for D (8 bases). Looked up from germline, CDR1 is SGHRS and CDR2 is YFSETQ. The CDR3 is 14 amino acids. V was trimmed by 5 bases and J by 3 bases, leaving 15 bases between them. Here the CDR3 DNA reads TGCGCCAGCAGTCCGGGAGGGGGCAACTACGAGCAGTACTTC. Protein sequence: CASSPGGGNYEQYF.

V gene TRBV30 combines with J gene TRBJ1-1, with TRBD1 matching 8 bases. The germline gives CDR1 GTSNPN, CDR2 SVGIG (reference sequence). V shed 5 bases and J 5 bases; nucleotides not matched to a gene: 4. The CDR3 contains 12 residues. CDR3 sequence: CAWATGGTEAFF. The CDR3 region has the DNA TGTGCCTGGGCCACAGGGGGTACTGAAGCTTTCTTT.

This chain joins TRBV18 and TRBJ2-7, with TRBD1 as a possible D gene (6 bases). CDR3 length equals 12 residues. Germline V gene data show CDR1 as KGHSH and CDR2 as LQKENI. V dropped 5 bases and J dropped 3 bases, with 8 bases sitting between them. CDR3 region: CASSTDSYEQYF. The CDR3 DNA sequence: TGTGCCAGCTCAACGGACAGCTACGAGCAGTACTTC.

The CDR3 DNA follows: TGTGCCAGCAGTTTACTGCCAGGGAATGGTCAGCCCCAGCATTTT. It translates to CASSLLPGNGQPQHF. The J gene is TRBJ1-5, the V gene TRBV28; a possible D gene is TRBD1 (5 bases). There are 15 residues in the CDR3. Trimming cost V 2 bases and J 6 bases, with 14 bases left between them. Germline CDR1 reads MDHEN; CDR2 reads SYDVKM.

The chain employs TRBV7-9 and TRBJ2-4, with TRBD2 matching 8 bases. Germline trimming cut 5 bases from V and 3 bases from J; bases unmatched to any gene: 15. CDR1 SEHNR and CDR2 FQNEAQ come from the germline V gene (reference sequence). This CDR3 has 18 residues. The CDR3: CASSPYGGGRTRKNIQYF. The CDR3 DNA is TGTGCCAGCAGCCCCTACGGGGGGGGACGAACCCGCAAAAACATTCAGTACTTC.

This chain joins TRBV28 and TRBJ2-1; TRBD2 matches at 10 bases. CDR1 is MDHEN, CDR2 SYDVKM, per germline. This CDR3 has 14 amino acids. V gave up 5 bases and J gave up 5 bases; unmatched junction bases: 3. Here the CDR3 reads CASSPGLADNEQFF. CDR3 nucleotide sequence: TGTGCCAGCAGTCCAGGACTAGCGGACAATGAGCAGTTCTTC.

The rearrangement joins TRBV19 to TRBJ1-5, with D unresolved. The CDR3 length is 16 residues. The ends were cut back, 1 base at V and 1 base at J, with 11 bases in the middle. In germline, CDR1 is LNHDA, CDR2 SQIVND (reference sequence). The CDR3 protein is CASSIVTPRSNQPQHF. CDR3 DNA sequence: TGTGCCAGTAGTATAGTCACGCCCCGGAGCAATCAGCCCCAGCATTTT.

V gene TRBV7-9 combines with J gene TRBJ2-5, with D unresolved. Deletions cut 4 bases from V and 7 bases from J, with 16 bases between. Germline values: CDR1 SEHNR, CDR2 FQNEAQ (reference sequence). There are 14 residues in the CDR3. The DNA for the CDR3 is TGTGCCAGCAGCTCGAACCCGATCGGAGCGACCCAGTACTTC. Amino acid sequence: CASSSNPIGATQYF.

The chain recombines TRBV27 with TRBJ2-7; TRBD1 agrees at 12 bases. V shed 5 bases, J shed 7 bases, and the junction held 12 bases outside the gene matches. The CDR3 has 16 residues. In germline, CDR1 is MNHEY, CDR2 SMNVEV (reference sequence). Here the CDR3 reads CASSIAGQGAFGEQYF. Written as DNA, the CDR3 is TGTGCCAGCAGTATTGCGGGACAGGGGGCCTTCGGGGAGCAGTACTTC.

The gene calls are TRBV7-9 and TRBJ2-5; no clear D. The CDR3 is 14 residues long. V was clipped by 5 bases and J by 1 base, with 11 bases between them. The germline V gene has CDR1 SEHNR and CDR2 FQNEAQ (reference sequence). CDR3 coding DNA: TGTGCCAGCAGCCGTCCTTGGGCCCAAGAGACCCAGTACTTC. It yields the protein CASSRPWAQETQYF.

J is TRBJ2-2 and V is TRBV14; perhaps TRBD2 as D (5 bases). This CDR3 has 15 amino acids. Germline values: CDR1 SGHDN, CDR2 FVKESK. V lost 5 bases to trimming and J lost 6 bases, with 16 bases between them. The CDR3 spells CASSFSLVGAGELFF. The CDR3 region has the DNA TGTGCCAGCAGCTTCTCCCTAGTGGGAGCCGGGGAGCTGTTTTTT.

The chain uses TRBV24-1 and TRBJ2-2; D possibly corresponds to TRBD1 (5 bases). The CDR3 sequence is 16 residues long. CDR1 KGHDR and CDR2 SFDVKD come from the germline V gene. Trimming took 5 bases from V and 4 from J, leaving 16 bases between them. The CDR3 DNA reads TGTGCCACCAGTGCCCCGCCTAGGGGTGGCACCGGGGAGCTGTTTTTT. Protein sequence: CATSAPPRGGTGELFF.

As DNA, the CDR3 is TGTGCCAGCAGCACCCCTAGCTATGGCTACACCTTC. Translation gives CASSTPSYGYTF. This chain connects TRBV5-4 to TRBJ1-2; no firm D call. CDR1 and CDR2 from the germline V gene are SGHNT and YYREEE (reference sequence). There are 12 residues in the CDR3. Between the trimmed V and J ends, which lost 4 bases and 4 bases, there was a span of 8 bases.

This clone was counted a single time. In DNA form, the CDR3 reads TGCGCCAGCAGCCAAGACCGGACAGGGGGATCTGGTCAGCCCCAGCATTTT. This gives the protein CASSQDRTGGSGQPQHF. The rearrangement joins TRBV4-1 to TRBJ1-5; 10 bases fit TRBD1. The CDR3 sequence is 17 residues long. After removal of 0 bases from V and 6 bases from J, the junction contained 8 bases not matched to a gene. The germline V gene has CDR1 MGHRA and CDR2 YSYEKL.